Listed here are 8 T cell receptor beta chains from one sample, sequenced in a study of cytomegalovirus exposure and HLA in healthy donors. The repertoire was sequenced with immunoSEQ multiplex PCR; TCRdb's copy has only in-frame clones and lacks some. Of over 120,000 clones listed, approximately 94% were seen once; the top ten hold approximately 2%. The sample consisted of PBMCs. The receptor source for this set is a man aged 18 to 35 in good health and CMV-seropositive.

This rearrangement joins TRBV5-6 to TRBJ2-5; D not resolved. The CDR3 is 12 amino acids. Germline assignment: CDR1 SGHDT and CDR2 YYEEEE. V lost 2 bases and J 7 bases, leaving 9 bases between the germline ends. The CDR3 sequence is CASSFGFGTQYF. The CDR3 nucleotides read TGTGCCAGCAGCTTCGGTTTCGGGACCCAGTACTTC.

The rearrangement joins TRBV23-1 to TRBJ1-5; D is unclear. TRBV23-1 is recorded as an ORF, its role being uncertain. The CDR3 extends over 17 amino acids. Trimming pared 0 bases from V and 1 base from J, leaving 13 bases between. CDR3 amino acids: CASSQSIRGWSNQPQHF. DNA for the CDR3: TGCGCCAGCAGTCAATCAATCCGGGGTTGGAGCAATCAGCCCCAGCATTTT.

The V gene is TRBV5-4, the J gene TRBJ1-2; tentative D call: TRBD1 (6 bases). The V and J ends lost 1 base and 6 bases respectively, with 16 bases between them. Germline V gene data show CDR1 as SGHNT and CDR2 as YYREEE (reference sequence). CDR3 size: 15 residues. This CDR3 reads CASSLKTGPRHGYTF. The CDR3 DNA reads TGTGCCAGCAGCTTGAAGACAGGCCCGCGGCATGGCTACACCTTC.

This rearrangement joins TRBV7-9 to TRBJ2-3, with TRBD2 identical over 13 bases. This CDR3 is built from 17 residues. After removal of 4 bases from V and 0 bases from J, the junction contained 4 bases not matched to a gene. Per the germline V gene, CDR1 is SEHNR and CDR2 is FQNEAQ (reference sequence). The CDR3 coding sequence is TGTGCCAGCAGCTCCGGACTAGCGGGGGCGAGCACAGATACGCAGTATTTT. Translation gives CASSSGLAGASTDTQYF.

The chain employs TRBV5-1 and TRBJ1-1, with D perhaps matching TRBD1 (5 bases). Trimming left V 0 bases short and J 1 base short, with 7 bases between. Germline assignment: CDR1 SGHRS and CDR2 YFSETQ. The CDR3 sequence is 14 residues long. The CDR3 DNA is TGCGCCAGCAGCTTGGGACAGTGGAACACTGAAGCTTTCTTT. It specifies CASSLGQWNTEAFF. Full variable domain (rest looked up from reference TRBV5-1 and TRBJ1-1): KAGVTQTPRYLIKTRGQQVTLSCSPISGHRSVSWYQQTPGQGLQFLFEYFSETQRNKGNFPGRFSGRQFSNSRSEMNVSTLELGDSALYLCASSLGQWNTEAFFGQGTRLTVV.

This clone has just one count. This chain connects TRBV2 to TRBJ2-3; a possible D gene is TRBD2 (6 bases). V lost 6 bases, J lost 2 bases, and 15 bases lay in between. From germline, CDR1 is SNHLY and CDR2 FYNNEI. The CDR3 is made up of 15 amino acids. CDR3 in DNA: TGTGCCAGCAGCCAGGGACTGATGTCCACAGATACGCAGTATTTT. Encoded protein: CASSQGLMSTDTQYF.

The gene calls are TRBV11-3 and TRBJ2-3, with 11 bases lining up with TRBD2. V dropped 4 bases and J dropped 6; count of bases not matched to a gene: 3. There are 14 residues in the CDR3. Germline-derived CDR1 and CDR2 are SGHNT and YENEEA. The CDR3 DNA follows: TGTGCCAGCAGCTGGACTAGCGGGTCGGATACGCAGTATTTT. Protein: CASSWTSGSDTQYF.

The gene calls are TRBV7-7 and TRBJ2-5, with 8 bases identical to TRBD1. V shed 5 bases, J shed 5 bases, and the junction held 13 bases outside the gene matches. The CDR3 runs to 16 residues. The germline V gene has CDR1 SSHAT and CDR2 FNYEAQ (reference sequence). The CDR3 loop is CASSGPSGTGKETQYF. The CDR3 bases are TGTGCCAGCAGCGGCCCCTCCGGGACAGGAAAGGAGACCCAGTACTTC.